The 30 T cell receptor beta chains given below trace back to one sample, sequenced in a study of blood T cell repertoires in COVID-19. This table comes from immunoSEQ multiplex PCR, and its TCRdb copy is limited to in-frame clones, with some not included. The table records under 250,000 clones, roughly 84% of them present only once. Specimen: peripheral blood. Source of these receptors: a man in his fifties or sixties who had recovered from COVID-19.

The rearrangement uses TRBV12-5 and TRBJ1-1; 8 bases align to TRBD1. The germline gives CDR1 LGHNT, CDR2 FRNRAP. The CDR3 consists of 13 residues. After removal of 3 bases from V and 5 bases from J, the junction contained 2 bases not matched to a gene. The CDR3 sequence is CASGFTGGTEAFF. The CDR3 DNA sequence: TGTGCTAGTGGTTTCACAGGGGGAACTGAAGCTTTCTTT.

The CDR3 is CASSPPGEAAGELFF. The DNA for the CDR3 is TGTGCCAGCTCACCACCGGGAGAAGCCGCCGGGGAGCTGTTTTTT. The V and J genes are TRBV18 and TRBJ2-2, with a tentative D call TRBD2 (5 bases). CDR3 size: 15 residues. V dropped 0 bases and J dropped 6 bases, with 11 bases sitting between them. Germline V lookup: CDR1 KGHSH, CDR2 LQKENI.

This clone was counted between two and nine times. V usage is TRBV29-1 and J usage is TRBJ2-1; 8 bases are shared with TRBD2. This CDR3 is 14 amino acids long. J gave up 4 bases and V 7 bases, and 9 bases lay outside the gene matches. Looked up from germline, CDR1 is SQVTM and CDR2 is ANQGSEA. CDR3 coding DNA: TGCAGCGGGCTGGGACTAGACCTTTACAATGAGCAGTTCTTC. Protein product: CSGLGLDLYNEQFF.

The gene calls are TRBV18 and TRBJ1-1, with D perhaps TRBD1 (6 bases). This CDR3 has 15 amino acids. The germline CDR1 and CDR2 sequences are KGHSH and LQKENI. V lost 3 bases, J lost 0 bases, and 11 bases lay in between. CDR3 region: CASSPEQGMNTEAFF. CDR3 DNA: TGTGCCAGCTCACCTGAACAGGGCATGAACACTGAAGCTTTCTTT.

The rearrangement links TRBV19 to TRBJ2-7; 9 bases map to TRBD2. Losses at the gene ends were 3 bases for V and 4 bases for J; bases not matched to a gene: 7. This CDR3 spans 15 amino acids. The germline V gene has CDR1 LNHDA and CDR2 SQIVND (reference sequence). The CDR3 is CASSIFASGNYEQYF. The CDR3 DNA follows: TGTGCCAGTAGTATTTTCGCTAGCGGGAATTACGAGCAGTACTTC.

The chain links TRBV28 to TRBJ1-4; TRBD1 might be the D (5 bases). CDR1 and CDR2 (germline): MDHEN, SYDVKM. The length of the CDR3 is 14 residues. The ends were cut back, 8 bases at V and 3 bases at J, with 13 bases in the middle. The DNA of the CDR3 is TGTGCCAGCTGCCTACAGGTTTCTAATGAAAAACTGTTTTTT. This gives the protein CASCLQVSNEKLFF.

This clone has more than one count but fewer than ten. The J gene is TRBJ2-1, the V gene TRBV5-4; a possible D gene is TRBD2 (7 bases). Trimming pared 1 base from V and 10 bases from J, leaving 18 bases between. The CDR3 is 15 residues long. The germline CDR1 and CDR2 sequences are SGHNT and YYREEE (reference sequence). The CDR3 DNA reads TGTGCCAGCAGCTTGTTGGCGGAGGGGGGAGGGGAGCAGTTCTTC. Encoded protein: CASSLLAEGGGEQFF.

The chain carries TRBV18 and TRBJ1-2, with TRBD1 matching over 9 bases. Losses at the gene ends were 4 bases for V and 5 bases for J; bases not matched to a gene: 5. Germline CDR1 reads KGHSH; CDR2 reads LQKENI. CDR3 length equals 14 residues. CDR3 protein: CASSRDRAEYGYTF. The CDR3, as DNA: TGTGCCAGCTCACGGGACAGGGCCGAGTATGGCTACACCTTC.

Only a few counts were recorded for this clone. The chain employs TRBV27 and TRBJ2-2, with TRBD2 matching 7 bases. The germline CDR1 and CDR2 sequences are MNHEY and SMNVEV (reference sequence). CDR3 length: 17 residues. V trimming: 6 bases; J trimming: 2 bases; junction bases outside the gene matches: 12. CDR3: CASSLDLAEVNTGELFF. CDR3 in DNA: TGTGCCAGCAGCCTCGACCTAGCGGAAGTAAACACCGGGGAGCTGTTTTTT.

The CDR3 protein is CASRPYQEPQHF. The CDR3 DNA reads as TGTGCCAGCAGACCATACCAGGAGCCCCAGCATTTT. The chain recombines TRBV28 with TRBJ1-5, with D uncertain. CDR1 is MDHEN and CDR2 is SYDVKM in the germline V gene. This CDR3 is 12 amino acids long. Trimming stripped 6 bases from V and 8 bases from J, with 11 bases between. The full variable domain, with the rest looked up from reference TRBV28 and TRBJ1-5, is DVKVTQSSRYLVKRTGEKVFLECVQDMDHENMFWYRQDPGLGLRLIYFSYDVKMKEKGDIPEGYSVSREKKERFSLILESASTNQTSMYLCASRPYQEPQHFGDGTRLSIL.

The chain carries TRBV10-3 and TRBJ2-7; TRBD2 might be the D (6 bases). Germline loops: CDR1 ENHRY, CDR2 SYGVKD. The germline V and J ends were trimmed by 5 bases and 2 bases, with 13 bases remaining between them. This CDR3 spans 14 amino acids. The CDR3 DNA reads as TGTGCCATCAGTATGGGCGGGACGACCTACGAGCAGTACTTC. Protein product: CAISMGGTTYEQYF.

The CDR3 nucleotides are TGTGCCAGCAGCCAAGACGGGGGAGGGCCACCCCTCCACTTT. Protein sequence: CASSQDGGGPPLHF. V usage is TRBV7-2 and J usage is TRBJ1-6; a possible D gene is TRBD1 (5 bases). Trimming left V 5 bases short and J 11 bases short, with 16 bases between. Per germline, CDR1 SGHTA and CDR2 FQGNSA. This CDR3 has 14 amino acids.

This clone came up a few times. The V and J genes are TRBV5-1 and TRBJ2-7, with TRBD2 matching 7 bases. The ends lost 1 base at V and 3 bases at J; junction bases unmatched: 4. The CDR3 is made up of 14 amino acids. CDR1 and CDR2 (germline): SGHRS, YFSETQ. The CDR3 loop reads CASSLTSDLYEQYF. CDR3 in DNA: TGCGCCAGCAGCTTGACTAGCGACCTCTACGAGCAGTACTTC.

This clone was observed a handful of times. V is TRBV29-1 and J is TRBJ1-2; D unclear. Germline CDR1 is SQVTM and CDR2 is ANQGSEA. The CDR3 runs 12 residues. Here the CDR3 DNA reads TGCAGTTCGGGCACTTCTAACTATGGCTACACCTTC. Amino acids: CSSGTSNYGYTF.

The chain is built from TRBV27 and TRBJ1-2; D perhaps matches TRBD1 (5 bases). V shed 1 base and J shed 7 bases, with 13 bases lying between them. CDR1 and CDR2 from the germline V gene are MNHEY and SMNVEV (reference sequence). The CDR3 extends over 14 amino acids. In DNA, the CDR3 is TGTGCCAGCAGTTTATTCCTGGGGCGGAGTGGCTACACCTTC. Amino acids: CASSLFLGRSGYTF.

The J gene is TRBJ2-5, the V gene TRBV6-6; possible D gene TRBD1, 5 bases. The length of the CDR3 is 13 residues. Trimming took off 7 bases at V and 4 bases at J, with 13 bases between the two ends. In germline, CDR1 is MNHNY, CDR2 SVGAGI (reference sequence). This CDR3 reads CASTQQGGETQYF. DNA for the CDR3: TGTGCCAGCACCCAGCAGGGCGGAGAGACCCAGTACTTC.

The chain carries TRBV1 and TRBJ2-7; the D call in the table, TRBD2, was not verified against the DNA. TRBV1 is shown as a pseudogene. The CDR3 is 16 residues long. This CDR3 reads CTSSQAQAGSSYEQYF. Written as DNA, the CDR3 is TGCACCAGCAGCCAGGCCCAAGCGGGCTCCTCCTACGAGCAGTACTTC.

The chain carries TRBV6-5 and TRBJ1-3; 7 bases match TRBD1. Germline CDR1 and CDR2: MNHEY and SVGAGI. V lost 6 bases, J lost 4 bases, and 9 bases stayed unmatched. There are 15 residues in the CDR3. The CDR3 reads CASRQDRAPGNTIYF. Written as DNA, the CDR3 is TGTGCCAGCAGACAAGACAGGGCACCCGGAAACACCATATATTTT.

The J gene is TRBJ2-3, the V gene TRBV24-1; TRBD2 is a possible D gene (5 bases). Germline assignment: CDR1 KGHDR and CDR2 SFDVKD. The V end was cut by 0 bases, the J end by 1 base, with 7 bases between. There are 15 residues in the CDR3. The CDR3 nucleotides are TGTGCCACCAGTGATTTGGGGCGGGGCACAGATACGCAGTATTTT. Its translation: CATSDLGRGTDTQYF.

The chain employs TRBV6-5 and TRBJ2-3; D may be TRBD1 (5 bases). CDR1 MNHEY and CDR2 SVGAGI come from the germline V gene. V lost 5 bases and J 3 bases, leaving 9 bases between the germline ends. The CDR3 runs 13 residues. The DNA for the CDR3 is TGTGCCAGCAGTCACCCAGGGACAGATACGCAGTATTTT. Translated: CASSHPGTDTQYF.

V usage is TRBV28 and J usage is TRBJ1-4; 8 positions agree with TRBD1. Germline V lookup: CDR1 MDHEN, CDR2 SYDVKM. This CDR3 is built from 11 residues. The V segment lost 6 bases and the J segment 13 bases; nucleotides outside the gene matches: 4. The CDR3, as DNA: TGTGCCAGCAGCCTAACAGGGGGACTGTTTTTT. Translating gives CASSLTGGLFF.

The chain has TRBV9 and TRBJ1-4; 9 nucleotides align to TRBD1. Trimming at V came to 4 bases and at J to 4 bases, leaving 5 bases not matched to a gene. Germline V gives CDR1 SGDLS, CDR2 YYNGEE. The CDR3 is made up of 15 amino acids. CDR3 bases: TGTGCCAGCAGCCCCCGACAGGGGGATAATGAAAAACTGTTTTTT. It is translated as CASSPRQGDNEKLFF.

CDR3 sequence (DNA): TGTGCCAGCAGCTTTTCTCTTCCAGCTAACTATGGCTACACCTTC. This codes for CASSFSLPANYGYTF. This rearrangement joins TRBV7-9 to TRBJ1-2; D gene uncertain. The CDR3 covers 15 residues. Trimming took 3 bases from V and 0 from J, leaving 11 bases between them. Germline CDR1 reads SEHNR; CDR2 reads FQNEAQ (reference sequence).

The rearrangement links TRBV19 to TRBJ2-7; 8 nucleotides agree with TRBD1. The germline gives CDR1 LNHDA, CDR2 SQIVND (reference sequence). The CDR3 has 15 amino acids. J gave up 4 bases and V 5 bases, and 10 bases lay outside the gene matches. CDR3 in amino acids: CASSPRTGNLYEQYF. Written as DNA, the CDR3 is TGTGCCAGTAGTCCACGGACAGGGAATCTATACGAGCAGTACTTC.

The V call is TRBV7-9, the J call TRBJ1-4; D gene unclear. In germline, CDR1 is SEHNR, CDR2 FQNEAQ (reference sequence). The CDR3 consists of 15 residues. The ends were cut back, 4 bases at V and 5 bases at J, with 14 bases in the middle. CDR3 in amino acids: CASSSYLDMNEKLFF. The CDR3 DNA is TGTGCCAGCAGCTCATATCTTGACATGAATGAAAAACTGTTTTTT.

The chain links TRBV28 to TRBJ1-1; 7 bases are shared with TRBD1. The CDR3 has 12 residues. Germline trimming cut 6 bases from V and 11 bases from J; bases unmatched to any gene: 9. Germline-derived CDR1 and CDR2 are MDHEN and SYDVKM. DNA of the CDR3: TGTGCCAGCAGCCTACAACAGGGGAGGGCTTTCTTT. Protein: CASSLQQGRAFF.

V is TRBV2 and J is TRBJ1-5; D uncertain. CDR1 SNHLY and CDR2 FYNNEI come from the germline V gene. V dropped 2 bases and J dropped 6 bases, with 14 bases sitting between them. The CDR3 covers 15 residues. The CDR3 region has the DNA TGTGCCAGCAGTGAAAGGGAGCAGGCGGGTCAGCCCCAGCATTTT. It yields the protein CASSEREQAGQPQHF.

This sequence joins TRBV30 and TRBJ1-2; no clear D. Germline-derived CDR1 and CDR2 are GTSNPN and SVGIG (reference sequence). V was trimmed by 4 bases and J by 4 bases, leaving 10 bases between them. The CDR3 runs 12 residues. CDR3 region: CAWMRPVYGYTF. The CDR3 bases are TGTGCCTGGATGAGGCCGGTCTATGGCTACACCTTC.

The chain employs TRBV6-6 and TRBJ2-7; 8 bases line up with TRBD2. Germline V gives CDR1 MNHNY, CDR2 SVGAGI (reference sequence). V shed 5 bases and J 3 bases; nucleotides not matched to a gene: 0. This CDR3 has 12 residues. For the CDR3, the DNA is TGTGCCAGCAGTAGCGGGGGCTACGAGCAGTACTTC. It translates to CASSSGGYEQYF.

J is TRBJ2-7 and V is TRBV25-1, with TRBD2 matching 7 bases. Losses at the gene ends were 5 bases for V and 5 bases for J; bases not matched to a gene: 21. Germline assignment: CDR1 MGHDK and CDR2 SYGVNS. This CDR3 has 18 residues. CDR3 protein: CASSPPGLVDLFIHEQYF. CDR3 bases: TGTGCCAGCAGTCCTCCTGGACTAGTCGACCTATTTATCCACGAGCAGTACTTC.